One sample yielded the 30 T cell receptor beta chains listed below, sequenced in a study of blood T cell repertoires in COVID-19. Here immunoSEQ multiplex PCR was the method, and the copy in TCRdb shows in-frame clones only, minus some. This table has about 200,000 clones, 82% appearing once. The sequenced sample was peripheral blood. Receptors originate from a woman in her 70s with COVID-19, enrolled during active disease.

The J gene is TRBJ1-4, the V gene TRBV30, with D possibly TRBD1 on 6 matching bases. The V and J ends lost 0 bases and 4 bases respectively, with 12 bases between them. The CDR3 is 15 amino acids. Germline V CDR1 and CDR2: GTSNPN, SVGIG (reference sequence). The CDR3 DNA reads TGTGCCTGGAGTGTACAGGGAACGATTAATGAAAAACTGTTTTTT. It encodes CAWSVQGTINEKLFF.

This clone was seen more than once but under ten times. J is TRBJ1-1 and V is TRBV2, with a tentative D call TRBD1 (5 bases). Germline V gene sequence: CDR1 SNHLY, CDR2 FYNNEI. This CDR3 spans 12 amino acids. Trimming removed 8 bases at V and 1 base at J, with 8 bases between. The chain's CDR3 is CASSRENTEAFF. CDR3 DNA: TGTGCCAGCTCCAGGGAGAACACTGAAGCTTTCTTT.

DNA of the CDR3: TGTGCCAGCAGTTTACTTGTTTTAGGACTAGCGGGAGGGCGTACCTACAATGAGCAGTTCTTC. The encoded protein is CASSLLVLGLAGGRTYNEQFF. The chain combines TRBV27 with TRBJ2-1; 15 bases map to TRBD2. Germline lookup yields CDR1 MNHEY and CDR2 SMNVEV (reference sequence). The ends lost 2 bases at V and 2 bases at J; junction bases unmatched: 13. The CDR3 loop spans 21 amino acids.

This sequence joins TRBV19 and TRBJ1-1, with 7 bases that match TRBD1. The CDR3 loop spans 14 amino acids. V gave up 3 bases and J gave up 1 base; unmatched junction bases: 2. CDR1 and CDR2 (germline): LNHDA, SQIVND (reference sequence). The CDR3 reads CASSIRDRNTEAFF. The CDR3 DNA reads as TGTGCCAGTAGTATCCGGGACAGGAACACTGAAGCTTTCTTT.

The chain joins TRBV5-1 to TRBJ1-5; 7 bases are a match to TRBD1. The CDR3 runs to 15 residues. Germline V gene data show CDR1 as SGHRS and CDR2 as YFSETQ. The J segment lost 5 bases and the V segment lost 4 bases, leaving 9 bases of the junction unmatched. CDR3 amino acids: CASSLSPGGHQPQHF. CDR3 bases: TGCGCCAGCAGCCTTTCCCCAGGGGGTCATCAGCCCCAGCATTTT.

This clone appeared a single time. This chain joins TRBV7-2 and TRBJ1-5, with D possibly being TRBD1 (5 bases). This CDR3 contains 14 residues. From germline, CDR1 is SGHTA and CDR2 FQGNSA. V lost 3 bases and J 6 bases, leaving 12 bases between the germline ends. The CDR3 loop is CASSFGGGVQPQHF. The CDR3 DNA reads TGTGCCAGCAGCTTCGGGGGTGGAGTTCAGCCCCAGCATTTT.

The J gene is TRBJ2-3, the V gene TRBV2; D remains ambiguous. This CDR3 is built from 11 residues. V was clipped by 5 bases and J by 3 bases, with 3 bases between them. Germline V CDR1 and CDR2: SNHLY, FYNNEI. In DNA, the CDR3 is TGTGCCAGCAGTACTACAGATACGCAGTATTTT. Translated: CASSTTDTQYF.

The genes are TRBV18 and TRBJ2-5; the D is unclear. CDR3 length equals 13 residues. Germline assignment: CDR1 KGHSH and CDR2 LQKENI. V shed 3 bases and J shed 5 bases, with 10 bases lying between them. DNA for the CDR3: TGTGCCAGCTCACCTCCGAGCGTGGAGACCCAGTACTTC. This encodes CASSPPSVETQYF.

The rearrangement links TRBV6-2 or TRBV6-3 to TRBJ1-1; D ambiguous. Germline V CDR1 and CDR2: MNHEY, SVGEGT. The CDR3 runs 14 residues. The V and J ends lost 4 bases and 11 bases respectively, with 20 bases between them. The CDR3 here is CASSLAGYTQMAFF. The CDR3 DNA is TGTGCCAGCAGTTTAGCCGGGTATACTCAAATGGCTTTCTTT.

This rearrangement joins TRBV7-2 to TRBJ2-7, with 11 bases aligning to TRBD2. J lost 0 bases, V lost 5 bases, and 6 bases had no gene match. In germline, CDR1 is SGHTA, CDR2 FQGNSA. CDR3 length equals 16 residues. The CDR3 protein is CASSQTSGGGSYEQYF. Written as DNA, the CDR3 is TGTGCCAGCAGCCAAACTAGCGGGGGTGGCTCCTACGAGCAGTACTTC.

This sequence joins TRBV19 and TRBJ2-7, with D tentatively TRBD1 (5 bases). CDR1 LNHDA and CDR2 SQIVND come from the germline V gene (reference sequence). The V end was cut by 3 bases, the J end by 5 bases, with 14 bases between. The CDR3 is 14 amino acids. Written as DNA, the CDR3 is TGTGCCAGTAGTATTTGGCAGGGAAAGGACGAGCAGTACTTC. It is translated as CASSIWQGKDEQYF. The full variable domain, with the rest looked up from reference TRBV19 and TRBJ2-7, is DGGITQSPKYLFRKEGQNVTLSCEQNLNHDAMYWYRQDPGQGLRLIYYSQIVNDFQKGDIAEGYSVSREKKESFPLTVTSAQKNPTAFYLCASSIWQGKDEQYFGPGTRLTVT.

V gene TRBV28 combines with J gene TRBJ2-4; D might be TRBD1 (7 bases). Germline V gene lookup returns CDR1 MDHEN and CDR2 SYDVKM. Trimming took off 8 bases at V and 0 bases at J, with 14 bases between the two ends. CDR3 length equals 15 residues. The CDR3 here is CASGLQGLAKNIQYF. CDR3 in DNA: TGTGCCAGCGGACTACAGGGGCTAGCCAAAAACATTCAGTACTTC.

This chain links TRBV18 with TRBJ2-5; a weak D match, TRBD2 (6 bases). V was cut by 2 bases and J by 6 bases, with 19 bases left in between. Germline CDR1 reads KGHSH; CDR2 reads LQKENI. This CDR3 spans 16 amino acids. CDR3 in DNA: TGTGCCAGCTCACCAGACAAAAGTCTCCGGGGGAAGACCCAGTACTTC. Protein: CASSPDKSLRGKTQYF.

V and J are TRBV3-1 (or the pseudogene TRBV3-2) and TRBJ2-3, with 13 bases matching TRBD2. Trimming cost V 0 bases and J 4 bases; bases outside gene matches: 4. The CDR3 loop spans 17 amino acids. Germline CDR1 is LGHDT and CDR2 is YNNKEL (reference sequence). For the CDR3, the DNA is TGTGCCAGCAGCCAAGAACTAGCGGGAGGGCCCGCAGATACGCAGTATTTT. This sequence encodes CASSQELAGGPADTQYF.

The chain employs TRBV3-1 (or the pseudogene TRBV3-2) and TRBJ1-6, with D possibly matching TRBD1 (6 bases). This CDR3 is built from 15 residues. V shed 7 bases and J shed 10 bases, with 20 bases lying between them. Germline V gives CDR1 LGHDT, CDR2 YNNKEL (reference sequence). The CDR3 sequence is CASTLRGGGGSPLHF. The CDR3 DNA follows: TGTGCCAGCACCCTAAGGGGAGGGGGAGGATCACCCCTCCACTTT.

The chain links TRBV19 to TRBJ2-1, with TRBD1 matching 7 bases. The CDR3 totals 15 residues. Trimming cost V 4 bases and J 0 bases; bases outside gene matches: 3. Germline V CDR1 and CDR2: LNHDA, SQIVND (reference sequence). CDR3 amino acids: CASSRQGYSYNEQFF. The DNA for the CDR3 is TGTGCCAGTAGTAGACAGGGTTACTCCTACAATGAGCAGTTCTTC.

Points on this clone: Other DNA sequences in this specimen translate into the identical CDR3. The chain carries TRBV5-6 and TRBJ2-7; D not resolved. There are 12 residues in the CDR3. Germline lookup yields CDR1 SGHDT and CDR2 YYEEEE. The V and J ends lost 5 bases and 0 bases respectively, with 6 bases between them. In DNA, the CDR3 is TGTGCCAGCAGTTTTAGCTCCTACGAGCAGTACTTC. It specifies CASSFSSYEQYF. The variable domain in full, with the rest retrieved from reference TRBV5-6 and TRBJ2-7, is DAGVTQSPTHLIKTRGQQVTLRCSPKSGHDTVSWYQQALGQGPQFIFQYYEEEERQRGNFPDRFSGHQFPNYSSELNVNALLLGDSALYLCASSFSSYEQYFGPGTRLTVT.

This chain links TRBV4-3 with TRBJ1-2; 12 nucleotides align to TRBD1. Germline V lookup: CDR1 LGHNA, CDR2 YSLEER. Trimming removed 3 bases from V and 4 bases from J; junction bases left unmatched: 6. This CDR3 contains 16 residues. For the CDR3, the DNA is TGCGCCAGCAGCCAGGGGACAGGGGGCGCGGGCTATGGCTACACCTTC. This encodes CASSQGTGGAGYGYTF.

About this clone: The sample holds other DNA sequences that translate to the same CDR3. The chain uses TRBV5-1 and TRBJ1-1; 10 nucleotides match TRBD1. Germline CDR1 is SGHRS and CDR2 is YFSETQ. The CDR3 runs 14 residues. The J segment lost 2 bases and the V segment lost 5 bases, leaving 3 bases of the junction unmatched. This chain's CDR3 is CASSSTGGNTEAFF. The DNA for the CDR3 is TGCGCCAGCAGTTCGACAGGGGGCAACACTGAAGCTTTCTTT.

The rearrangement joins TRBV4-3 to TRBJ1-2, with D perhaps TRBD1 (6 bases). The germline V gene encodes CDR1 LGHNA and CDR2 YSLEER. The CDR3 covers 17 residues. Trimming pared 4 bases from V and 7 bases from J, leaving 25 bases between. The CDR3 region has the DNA TGCGCCAGCAGCCCCCAAGAACTGTCTTTGGGGGCGCGTGGCTACACCTTC. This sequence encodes CASSPQELSLGARGYTF.

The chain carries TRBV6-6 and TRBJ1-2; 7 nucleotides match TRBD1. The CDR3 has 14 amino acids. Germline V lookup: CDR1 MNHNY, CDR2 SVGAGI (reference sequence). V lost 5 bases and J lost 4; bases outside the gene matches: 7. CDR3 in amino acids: CASSNSGQPYGYTF. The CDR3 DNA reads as TGTGCCAGCAGTAATTCGGGACAGCCCTATGGCTACACCTTC.

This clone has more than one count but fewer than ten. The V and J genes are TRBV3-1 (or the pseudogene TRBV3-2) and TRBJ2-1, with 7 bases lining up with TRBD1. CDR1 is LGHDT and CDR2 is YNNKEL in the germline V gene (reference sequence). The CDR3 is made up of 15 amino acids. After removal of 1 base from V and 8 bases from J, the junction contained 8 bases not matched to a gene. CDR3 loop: CASSQAETGYDEQFF. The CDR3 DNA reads TGTGCCAGCAGCCAAGCCGAGACAGGGTACGATGAGCAGTTCTTC.

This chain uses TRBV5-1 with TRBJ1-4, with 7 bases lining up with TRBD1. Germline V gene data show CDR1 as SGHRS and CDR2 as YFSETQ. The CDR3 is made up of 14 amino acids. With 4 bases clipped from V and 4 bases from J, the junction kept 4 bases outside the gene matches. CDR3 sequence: CASSPGTVNEKLFF. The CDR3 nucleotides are TGCGCCAGCAGCCCCGGGACAGTTAATGAAAAACTGTTTTTT.

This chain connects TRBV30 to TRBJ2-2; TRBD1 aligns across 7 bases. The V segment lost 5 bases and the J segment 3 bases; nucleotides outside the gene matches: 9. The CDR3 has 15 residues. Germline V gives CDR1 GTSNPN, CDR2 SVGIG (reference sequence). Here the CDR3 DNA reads TGTGCCTGGTCGCTCAGACAGGGATACACCGGGGAGCTGTTTTTT. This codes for CAWSLRQGYTGELFF.

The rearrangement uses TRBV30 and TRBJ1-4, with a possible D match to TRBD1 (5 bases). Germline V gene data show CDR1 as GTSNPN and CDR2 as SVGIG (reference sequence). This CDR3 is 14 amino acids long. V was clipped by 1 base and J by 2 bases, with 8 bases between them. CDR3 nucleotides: TGTGCCTGGAGTGCGGGGGGTACTAATGAAAAACTGTTTTTT. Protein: CAWSAGGTNEKLFF.

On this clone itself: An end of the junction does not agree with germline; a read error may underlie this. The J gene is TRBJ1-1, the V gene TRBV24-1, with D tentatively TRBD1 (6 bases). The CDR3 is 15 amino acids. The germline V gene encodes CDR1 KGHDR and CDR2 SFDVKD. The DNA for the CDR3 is TGTGCCACCAGTGACGGTCAGGGGTATAACAGTGAAGCTTTCTTT. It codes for CATSDGQGYNSEAFF.

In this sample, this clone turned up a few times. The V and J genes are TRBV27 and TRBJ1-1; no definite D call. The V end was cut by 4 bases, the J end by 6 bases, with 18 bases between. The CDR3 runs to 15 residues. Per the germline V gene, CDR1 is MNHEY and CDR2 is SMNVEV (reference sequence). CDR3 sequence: CASSSYTSRVAEAFF. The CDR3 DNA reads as TGTGCCAGCAGTTCATACACGTCGAGGGTCGCTGAAGCTTTCTTT.

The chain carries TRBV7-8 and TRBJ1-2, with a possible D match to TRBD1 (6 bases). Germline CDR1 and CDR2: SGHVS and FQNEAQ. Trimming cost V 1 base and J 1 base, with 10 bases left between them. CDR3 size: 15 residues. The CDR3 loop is CASSLGTVFNYGYTF. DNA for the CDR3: TGTGCCAGCAGCTTAGGGACAGTTTTTAACTATGGCTACACCTTC.

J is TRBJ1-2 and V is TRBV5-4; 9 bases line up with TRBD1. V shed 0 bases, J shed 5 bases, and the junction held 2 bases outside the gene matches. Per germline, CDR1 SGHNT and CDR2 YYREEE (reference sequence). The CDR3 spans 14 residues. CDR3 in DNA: TGTGCCAGCAGCTTGGGGGACAGGGAGTATGGCTACACCTTC. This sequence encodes CASSLGDREYGYTF.

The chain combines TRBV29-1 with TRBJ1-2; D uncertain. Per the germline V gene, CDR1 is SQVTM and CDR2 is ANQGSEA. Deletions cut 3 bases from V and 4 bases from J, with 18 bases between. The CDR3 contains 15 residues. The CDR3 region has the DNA TGCAGCGTTGACGGTTTTGGCACGGGATCCTATGGCTACACCTTC. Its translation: CSVDGFGTGSYGYTF.